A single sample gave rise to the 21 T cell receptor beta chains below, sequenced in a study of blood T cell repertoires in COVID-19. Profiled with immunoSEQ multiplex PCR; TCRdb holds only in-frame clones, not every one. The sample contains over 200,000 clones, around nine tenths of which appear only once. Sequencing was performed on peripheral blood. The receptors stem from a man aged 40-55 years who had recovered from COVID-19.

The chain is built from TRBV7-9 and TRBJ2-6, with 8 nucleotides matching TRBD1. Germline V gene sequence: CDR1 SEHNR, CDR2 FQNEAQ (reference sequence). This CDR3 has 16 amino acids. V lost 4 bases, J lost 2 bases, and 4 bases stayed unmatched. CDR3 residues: CASSSTGAPGANVLTF. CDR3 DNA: TGTGCCAGCAGCTCGACAGGGGCCCCTGGGGCCAACGTCCTGACTTTC.

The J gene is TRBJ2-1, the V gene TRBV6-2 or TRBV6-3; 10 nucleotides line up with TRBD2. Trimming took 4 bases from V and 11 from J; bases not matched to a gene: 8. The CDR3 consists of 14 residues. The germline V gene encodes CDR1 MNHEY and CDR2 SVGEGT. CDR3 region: CASSSPSGSWKQFF. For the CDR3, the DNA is TGTGCCAGCAGTTCCCCTAGCGGGAGTTGGAAGCAGTTCTTC.

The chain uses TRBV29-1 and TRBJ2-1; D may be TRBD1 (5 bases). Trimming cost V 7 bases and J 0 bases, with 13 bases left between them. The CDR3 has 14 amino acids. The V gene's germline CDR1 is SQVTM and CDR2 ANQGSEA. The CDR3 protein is CSATQVGSYNEQFF. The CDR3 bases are TGCAGCGCCACACAGGTAGGCTCCTACAATGAGCAGTTCTTC.

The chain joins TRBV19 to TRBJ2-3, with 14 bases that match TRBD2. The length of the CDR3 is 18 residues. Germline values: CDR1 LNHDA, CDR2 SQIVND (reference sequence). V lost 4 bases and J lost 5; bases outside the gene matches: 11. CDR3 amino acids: CASSTGTSGRNFGDTQYF. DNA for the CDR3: TGTGCCAGTAGTACCGGGACTAGCGGGAGAAATTTTGGAGATACGCAGTATTTT. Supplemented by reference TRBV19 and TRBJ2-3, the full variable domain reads DGGITQSPKYLFRKEGQNVTLSCEQNLNHDAMYWYRQDPGQGLRLIYYSQIVNDFQKGDIAEGYSVSREKKESFPLTVTSAQKNPTAFYLCASSTGTSGRNFGDTQYFGPGTRLTVL.

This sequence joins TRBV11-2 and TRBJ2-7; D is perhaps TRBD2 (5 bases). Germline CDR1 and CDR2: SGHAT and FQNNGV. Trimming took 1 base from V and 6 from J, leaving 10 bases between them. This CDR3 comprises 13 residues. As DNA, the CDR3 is TGTGCCAGCAGCTTAGGGGCGAGCGGCGAGCAGTACTTC. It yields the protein CASSLGASGEQYF.

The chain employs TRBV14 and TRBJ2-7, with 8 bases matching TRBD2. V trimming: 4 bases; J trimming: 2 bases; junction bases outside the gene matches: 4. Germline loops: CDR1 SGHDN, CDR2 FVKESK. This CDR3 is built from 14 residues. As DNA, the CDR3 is TGTGCCAGCAGCCCCGGGAGGGGGACCTACGAGCAGTACTTC. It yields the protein CASSPGRGTYEQYF. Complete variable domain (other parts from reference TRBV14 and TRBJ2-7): EAGVTQFPSHSVIEKGQTVTLRCDPISGHDNLYWYRRVMGKEIKFLLHFVKESKQDESGMPNNRFLAERTGGTYSTLKVQPAELEDSGVYFCASSPGRGTYEQYFGPGTRLTVT.

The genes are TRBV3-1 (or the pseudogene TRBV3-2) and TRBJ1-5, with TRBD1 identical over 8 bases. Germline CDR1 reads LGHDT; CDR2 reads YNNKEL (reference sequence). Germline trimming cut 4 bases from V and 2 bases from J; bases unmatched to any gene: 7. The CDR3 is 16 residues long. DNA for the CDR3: TGTGCCAGCAGCCGAGGACAGGGAGGTCGCAATCAGCCCCAGCATTTT. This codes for CASSRGQGGRNQPQHF.

In DNA, the CDR3 is TGTGCCAGCAGCCAAGACTCGTCTGGACAGGGGTATGAAAAACTGTTTTTT. Translated, it gives CASSQDSSGQGYEKLFF. The rearrangement uses TRBV4-2 and TRBJ1-4; the match to TRBD1 covers 9 bases. The germline V gene encodes CDR1 LGHNA and CDR2 YNFKEQ. J was trimmed by 6 bases and V by 0 bases; bases with no gene match: 8. The CDR3 length is 17 residues.

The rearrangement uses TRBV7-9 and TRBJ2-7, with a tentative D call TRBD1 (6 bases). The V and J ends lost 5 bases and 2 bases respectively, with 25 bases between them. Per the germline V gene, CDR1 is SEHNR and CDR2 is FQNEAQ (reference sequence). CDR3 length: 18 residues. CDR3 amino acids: CASSELSRTDTSTYEQYF. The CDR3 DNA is TGTGCCAGCAGCGAACTTTCCCGGACAGACACCTCCACCTACGAGCAGTACTTC.

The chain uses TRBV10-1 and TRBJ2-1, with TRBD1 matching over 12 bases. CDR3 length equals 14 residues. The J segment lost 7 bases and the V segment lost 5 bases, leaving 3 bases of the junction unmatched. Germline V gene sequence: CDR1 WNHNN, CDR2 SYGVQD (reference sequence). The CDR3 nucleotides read TGCGCCAGCAGTAAGGGACAGGGGGCGAATGAGCAGTTCTTC. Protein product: CASSKGQGANEQFF.

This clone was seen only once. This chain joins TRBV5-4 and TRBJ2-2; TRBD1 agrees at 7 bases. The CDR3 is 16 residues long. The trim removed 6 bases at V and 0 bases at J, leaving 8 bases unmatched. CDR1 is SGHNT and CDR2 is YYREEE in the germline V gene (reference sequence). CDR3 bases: TGTGCCAGCATCTCACTAGGGACAGCGAACACCGGGGAGCTGTTTTTT. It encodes CASISLGTANTGELFF.

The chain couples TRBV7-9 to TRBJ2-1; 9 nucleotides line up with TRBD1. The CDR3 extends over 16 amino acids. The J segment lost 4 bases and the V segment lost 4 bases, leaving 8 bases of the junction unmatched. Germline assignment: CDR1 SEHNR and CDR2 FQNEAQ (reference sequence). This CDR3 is CASSSLGQGIYNEQFF. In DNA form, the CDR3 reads TGTGCCAGCAGCTCCCTCGGACAGGGGATTTACAATGAGCAGTTCTTC. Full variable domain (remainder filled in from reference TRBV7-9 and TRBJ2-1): DTGVSQNPRHKITKRGQNVTFRCDPISEHNRLYWYRQTLGQGPEFLTYFQNEAQLEKSRLLSDRFSAERPKGSFSTLEIQRTEQGDSAMYLCASSSLGQGIYNEQFFGPGTRLTVL.

In DNA form, the CDR3 reads TGTGCCAGCAGCCTGGACAGGGTCTCCTACGAGCAGTACTTC. Its protein is CASSLDRVSYEQYF. The gene calls are TRBV14 and TRBJ2-7, with 8 positions matching TRBD1. The CDR3 contains 14 residues. The V and J ends lost 4 bases and 0 bases, in that order; junction bases with no gene match: 2. Per the germline V gene, CDR1 is SGHDN and CDR2 is FVKESK.

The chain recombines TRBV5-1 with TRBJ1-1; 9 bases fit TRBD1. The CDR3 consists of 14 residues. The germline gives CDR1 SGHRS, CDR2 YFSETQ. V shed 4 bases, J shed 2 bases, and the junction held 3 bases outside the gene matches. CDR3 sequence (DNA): TGCGCCAGCAGCCGGGGACAGGGCAACACTGAAGCTTTCTTT. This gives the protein CASSRGQGNTEAFF.

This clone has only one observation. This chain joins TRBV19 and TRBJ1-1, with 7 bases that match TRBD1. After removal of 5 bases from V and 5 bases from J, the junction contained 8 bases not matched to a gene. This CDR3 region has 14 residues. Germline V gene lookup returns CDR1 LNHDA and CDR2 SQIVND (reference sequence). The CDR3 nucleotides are TGTGCCAGTAGTCCGCGACAGGGTTGGACTGAAGCTTTCTTT. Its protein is CASSPRQGWTEAFF.

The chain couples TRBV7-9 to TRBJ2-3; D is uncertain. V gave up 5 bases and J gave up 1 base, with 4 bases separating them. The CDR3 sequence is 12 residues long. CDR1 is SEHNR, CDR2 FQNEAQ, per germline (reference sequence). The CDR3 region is CASSTGTDTQYF. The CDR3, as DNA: TGTGCCAGCAGCACAGGCACAGATACGCAGTATTTT.

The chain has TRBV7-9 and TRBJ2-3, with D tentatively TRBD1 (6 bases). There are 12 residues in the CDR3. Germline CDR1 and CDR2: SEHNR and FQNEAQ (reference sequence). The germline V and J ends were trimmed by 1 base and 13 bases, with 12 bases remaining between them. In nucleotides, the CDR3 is TGTGCCAGCAGCTTAGTTCAGGGGCTCAAGTATTTT. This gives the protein CASSLVQGLKYF.

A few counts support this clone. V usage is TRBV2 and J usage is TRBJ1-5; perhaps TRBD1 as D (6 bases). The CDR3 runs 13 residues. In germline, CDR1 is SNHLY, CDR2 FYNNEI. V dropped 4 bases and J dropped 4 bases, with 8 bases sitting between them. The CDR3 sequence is CASSGQVNQPQHF. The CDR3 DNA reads TGTGCCAGCAGTGGACAGGTAAATCAGCCCCAGCATTTT.

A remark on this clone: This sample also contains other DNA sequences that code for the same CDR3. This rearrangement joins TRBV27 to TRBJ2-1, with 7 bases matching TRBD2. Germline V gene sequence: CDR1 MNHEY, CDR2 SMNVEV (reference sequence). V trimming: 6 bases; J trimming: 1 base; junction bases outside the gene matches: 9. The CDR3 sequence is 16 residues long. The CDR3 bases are TGTGCCAGCAGCCCCTCGGGGGGTTCATCCTACAATGAGCAGTTCTTC. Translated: CASSPSGGSSYNEQFF.

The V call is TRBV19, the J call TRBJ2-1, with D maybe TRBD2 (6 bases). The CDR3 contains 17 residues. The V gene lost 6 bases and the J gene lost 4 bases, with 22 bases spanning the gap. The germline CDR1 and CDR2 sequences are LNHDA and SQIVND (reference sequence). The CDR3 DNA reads TGTGCCAGTAGAAAGATTTTGGCGGGATCTCCGTACAATGAGCAGTTCTTC. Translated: CASRKILAGSPYNEQFF.

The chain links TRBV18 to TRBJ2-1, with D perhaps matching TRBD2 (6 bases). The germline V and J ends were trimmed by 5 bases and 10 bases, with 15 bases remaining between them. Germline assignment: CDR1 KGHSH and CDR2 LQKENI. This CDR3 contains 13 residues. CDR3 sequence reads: CASSADYYQEQFF. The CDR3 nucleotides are TGTGCCAGCTCAGCGGACTACTATCAAGAGCAGTTCTTC.